This paragraph reports one T cell receptor beta chain. Its antigen is still unknown. The method behind the library was 5' RACE. Preparation of each TCR library used approximately 3.5 ug of total RNA. For each sample, cDNA synthesis with SMARTScribe reverse transcriptase was split into eight separate reactions. During cDNA synthesis, unique molecular identifiers containing a 6-nucleotide sample barcode were introduced by template switching. TCRalpha and TCRbeta cDNA was amplified by two nested PCRs of around 16 and 10 cycles, with bead purification after each PCR. Before amplification, the cDNA was treated with uracil DNA-glycosylase and purified using the QIAquick PCR purification kit. In the second PCR, Illumina TruSeq-compatible adapters and sample-specific barcodes were added. Library quality and concentration were assessed using TapeStation and Qubit, and approximately 5 ng of each library was pooled. Sequencing of the pooled libraries was done on an Illumina HiSeq2500 single-index Rapid Run using custom sequencing primers and 2 x 100 bp reads. In the original analysis: UMI-based consensus assembly with MiGEC version 1.2.6 was used to correct PCR and sequencing errors. MiXCR version 2.1.1 was used to carry out V(D)J alignment, clonotype assembly and CDR3 extraction. To normalise gene usage, clonotype sharing and MAIT/NKT TCR abundance, the analysis used the top 1000, 10 000 and 20 000 clonotypes per sample. After downsampling to 27 000 UMIs, diversity was calculated as the inverse Simpson index using the vegan R package. Statistical testing used paired Mann-Whitney U tests on the discordant twin pairs and applied Benjamini-Hochberg correction for multiple testing. Each entry corresponds to one CDR3 protein sequence from reads that TCRdb reprocessed, and DNA is not given. It is TCRdb's table, rather than the study itself, that gives the V and J calls and clone size. The sample has more than 300,000 distinct CDR3 sequences on record. In total, the top ten clones hold about 2.5% of the sample.

A roughly 2.5 ml peripheral blood sample was drawn into PAXgene tubes per donor and stored at -80°C. Without any T cell sorting, total RNA was extracted from whole blood using the PAXgene blood miRNA kit on an automated QIAcube. Peripheral blood from monozygotic twin pairs who were concordant or discordant for inflammatory bowel disease underwent deep TCRalpha and TCRbeta repertoire profiling using unique molecular barcoding. Smoking habits were recorded for all twin pairs, and individuals were classified as current, former or never smokers. This sample is part of a study of monozygotic twins with inflammatory bowel disease (dated by TCRdb to the late 2010s). Regarding the study in general: A total of roughly 28 monozygotic twin pairs were included in the full study, comprising nine German pairs (four IBD-concordant, five IBD-discordant) and 19 IBD-discordant Danish pairs. The search for disease-associated traits relied mainly on comparing IBD patients with their genetically identical healthy co-twins within discordant pairs. Each individual had, on average, about 151 000 unique TCRalpha sequences and 181 000 unique TCRbeta sequences available for analysis. Summary of the overall study and its limitations: Because patients were on differing immunosuppressive treatments, the repertoires may have picked up extra background noise and inter-individual variability. Repertoire similarity did not differ between concordant and discordant twins, possibly due to limited statistical power. No single strong signal or clonotype linked to IBD turned up in the results, so the idea that one exists was not supported. Compared with healthy twins, IBD patients shared fewer clonotypes with other individuals, and the difference was most pronounced in patients with signs of disease activity. TCRbeta repertoire diversity, by inverse Simpson index, was decreased in IBD patients compared with their healthy co-twins. The analysis was unable to tell different T cell subtypes apart.

Spanning cysteine to phenylalanine, the CDR3 consists of 17 amino acids. No DNA appears here. This receptor was obtained from a human donor with ulcerative colitis or Crohn's disease, or a healthy co-twin of an affected twin (not recorded which). Sequencing input: blood. The chain is made from TRBV12-3 or TRBV12-4 and TRBJ2-1; the D gene TCRdb calls, TRBD2, cannot be checked with no DNA. The CDR3 region reads CASSLEIFSGGANEQFF.